The subject of this entry is one T cell receptor beta chain. Amplification of TCR alpha and beta CDR3 regions from RNA used iRepertoire nested multiplex PCR. TCRdb independently ran MiXCR on the multiplex PCR reads; one entry per CDR3 protein. Of fewer than 500,000 distinct CDR3 sequences listed, around 45% are singletons. This entry is derived from a study of glioma-infiltrating T cells. The V gene's germline CDR1 is SGHRS and CDR2 YFSETQ. V was cut by 5 bases and J by 2 bases, with 10 bases left in between. This CDR3 region has 13 residues. The chain uses TRBV5-1 and TRBJ2-5; D is possibly TRBD1 (6 bases). Specimen: glioma tissue, nonneoplastic brain tissue, or PBMCs (not recorded which). This TCR derives from a human donor with low-grade glioma or glioblastoma, undergoing nonglioma brain surgery, or in good health (not recorded which). In nucleotides, the CDR3 is TGCGCCAGCAGGCTGGGGGCACAAGAGACCCAGTACTTC. Translated, it gives CASRLGAQETQYF.